Following are 5 T cell receptor beta chains from one sample sequenced in a study of shared clonotypes between healthy human individuals. TCRdb's table, derived via immunoSEQ multiplex PCR, lists solely in-frame clones and lacks some. The sample records more than 2,000,000 clones, 93% being singletons. The sequenced sample was naive CD4+ T cells from PBMCs. Subset here: CD45RA+ positively selected. The source is a man aged 18-30 years in good health. Some clones in this sample may be carry-over from other donors' samples.

The gene calls are TRBV6-6 and TRBJ2-1; D might be TRBD2 (6 bases). This CDR3 is 15 amino acids long. CDR1 is MNHNY, CDR2 SVGAGI, per germline (reference sequence). Trimming took 2 bases from V and 9 from J, leaving 17 bases between them. The CDR3, as DNA: TGTGCCAGCAGTTACATGGTAGCGGTAGTCGGTGAGCAGTTCTTC. Translating gives CASSYMVAVVGEQFF.

The rearrangement uses TRBV2 and TRBJ1-1; D remains ambiguous. The CDR3 contains 15 residues. Trimming cost V 6 bases and J 6 bases, with 20 bases left between them. Germline V gene lookup returns CDR1 SNHLY and CDR2 FYNNEI. CDR3 loop: CASRKVLDGNPEAFF. In nucleotides, the CDR3 is TGTGCCAGCAGAAAGGTCCTAGATGGGAATCCTGAAGCTTTCTTT.

The chain has TRBV25-1 and TRBJ2-7, with TRBD1 matching over 8 bases. The V segment lost 3 bases and the J segment 12 bases; nucleotides outside the gene matches: 13. CDR1 and CDR2 from the germline V gene are MGHDK and SYGVNS. This CDR3 comprises 14 residues. The CDR3 loop reads CASSDSSQGASRYF. The CDR3 DNA follows: TGTGCCAGCAGTGATTCGTCCCAGGGGGCTAGTCGGTACTTC.

The gene calls are TRBV7-3 and TRBJ1-1; maybe TRBD1 (6 bases). Germline CDR1 is SGHTA and CDR2 is FQGTGA. CDR3 length: 13 residues. The V and J ends lost 3 bases and 4 bases respectively, with 9 bases between them. CDR3 residues: CASSFGRGTEAFF. The CDR3 DNA is TGTGCCAGCAGCTTTGGCAGGGGCACTGAAGCTTTCTTT. Full variable domain (missing parts from reference TRBV7-3 and TRBJ1-1): GAGVSQTPSNKVTEKGKYVELRCDPISGHTALYWYRQSLGQGPEFLIYFQGTGAADDSGLPNDRFFAVRPEGSVSTLKIQRTERGDSAVYLCASSFGRGTEAFFGQGTRLTVV.

The CDR3 nucleotides are TGTGCCAGCACCTTAAGGTCCCGGAGAACTGAAGCTTTCTTT. Its protein product is CASTLRSRRTEAFF. The V call is TRBV28, the J call TRBJ1-1; D gene uncertain. The germline V and J ends were trimmed by 7 bases and 5 bases, with 17 bases remaining between them. The CDR3 has 14 amino acids. In germline, CDR1 is MDHEN, CDR2 SYDVKM.